Listed below are T cell receptor beta chains from one sample, sequenced in a study of glioma-infiltrating T cells after dendritic cell vaccination. Clones were read by immunoSEQ multiplex PCR, and TCRdb kept only the in-frame ones, dropping some. The sample shows about 46,000 clones, 70% to 90% of them seen only once. Specimen: blood, collected after dendritic cell vaccination. These receptors were taken from a human donor with glioblastoma. Each CDR3 is given with its conserved first and last residue. The order of the fields is CDR3 DNA, CDR3 protein, D gene, V gene, J gene, clone size. The D gene is left open where the match is weak. For some rows the clone size is stated as once, few or many, or as a class when expanded; others skip it.

TGTGCCAGCAGTGAAGGAGGAGCGGGAGGTCTGGATACGCAGTATTTT	CASSEGGAGGLDTQYF	TRBD2	TRBV6-1	TRBJ2-3	NA
TGTGCCAGCTCCCCGGGACAGACCTATGGCTACACCTTC	CASSPGQTYGYTF	TRBD1	TRBV18	TRBJ1-2	once
TGTGCCAGCAGTGAAGCGCGGGCCACCGGGGAGCTGTTTTTT	CASSEARATGELFF	NA	TRBV6-1	TRBJ2-2	NA
TGTGCCACCCTTAGTTCAGGGGTGAACACTGAAGCTTTCTTT	CATLSSGVNTEAFF	NA	TRBV10-3	TRBJ1-1	NA
TGTGCCAGCAGCCCCTACCCGAACACCGGGGAGCTGTTTTTT	CASSPYPNTGELFF	NA	TRBV7-3	TRBJ2-2	once
TGTGCCAGCAGCCAAACAGACAGGGTCTATGAGCAGTTCTTC	CASSQTDRVYEQFF	TRBD1	TRBV11-2	TRBJ2-1	NA
TGCGCCAGCAGCTCGGGACTAGACTATGAGCAGTTCTTC	CASSSGLDYEQFF	TRBD2	TRBV5-1	TRBJ2-1	few
TGCAGCGCTCAGGTATCCGGGGAGCTGTTTTTT	CSAQVSGELFF	NA	TRBV29-1	TRBJ2-2	NA
TGTGCCAGCAGTGGACTAGTGCCCGGGGAGCTGTTTTTT	CASSGLVPGELFF	NA	TRBV2	TRBJ2-2	NA
TGTGCCAGTACCCGGTGGGGGGGCGGGCTCCCCAATGAGCAGTTCTTC	CASTRWGGGLPNEQFF	NA	TRBV19	TRBJ2-1	NA
TGTGCCAGCAGTTTCAGGACAACTAGCACAGATACGCAGTATTTT	CASSFRTTSTDTQYF	NA	TRBV27	TRBJ2-3	NA
TGTGCCAGCAGCTTGCTCGGACTAGCGGGTACAGATACGCAGTATTTT	CASSLLGLAGTDTQYF	TRBD2	TRBV5-8	TRBJ2-3	NA